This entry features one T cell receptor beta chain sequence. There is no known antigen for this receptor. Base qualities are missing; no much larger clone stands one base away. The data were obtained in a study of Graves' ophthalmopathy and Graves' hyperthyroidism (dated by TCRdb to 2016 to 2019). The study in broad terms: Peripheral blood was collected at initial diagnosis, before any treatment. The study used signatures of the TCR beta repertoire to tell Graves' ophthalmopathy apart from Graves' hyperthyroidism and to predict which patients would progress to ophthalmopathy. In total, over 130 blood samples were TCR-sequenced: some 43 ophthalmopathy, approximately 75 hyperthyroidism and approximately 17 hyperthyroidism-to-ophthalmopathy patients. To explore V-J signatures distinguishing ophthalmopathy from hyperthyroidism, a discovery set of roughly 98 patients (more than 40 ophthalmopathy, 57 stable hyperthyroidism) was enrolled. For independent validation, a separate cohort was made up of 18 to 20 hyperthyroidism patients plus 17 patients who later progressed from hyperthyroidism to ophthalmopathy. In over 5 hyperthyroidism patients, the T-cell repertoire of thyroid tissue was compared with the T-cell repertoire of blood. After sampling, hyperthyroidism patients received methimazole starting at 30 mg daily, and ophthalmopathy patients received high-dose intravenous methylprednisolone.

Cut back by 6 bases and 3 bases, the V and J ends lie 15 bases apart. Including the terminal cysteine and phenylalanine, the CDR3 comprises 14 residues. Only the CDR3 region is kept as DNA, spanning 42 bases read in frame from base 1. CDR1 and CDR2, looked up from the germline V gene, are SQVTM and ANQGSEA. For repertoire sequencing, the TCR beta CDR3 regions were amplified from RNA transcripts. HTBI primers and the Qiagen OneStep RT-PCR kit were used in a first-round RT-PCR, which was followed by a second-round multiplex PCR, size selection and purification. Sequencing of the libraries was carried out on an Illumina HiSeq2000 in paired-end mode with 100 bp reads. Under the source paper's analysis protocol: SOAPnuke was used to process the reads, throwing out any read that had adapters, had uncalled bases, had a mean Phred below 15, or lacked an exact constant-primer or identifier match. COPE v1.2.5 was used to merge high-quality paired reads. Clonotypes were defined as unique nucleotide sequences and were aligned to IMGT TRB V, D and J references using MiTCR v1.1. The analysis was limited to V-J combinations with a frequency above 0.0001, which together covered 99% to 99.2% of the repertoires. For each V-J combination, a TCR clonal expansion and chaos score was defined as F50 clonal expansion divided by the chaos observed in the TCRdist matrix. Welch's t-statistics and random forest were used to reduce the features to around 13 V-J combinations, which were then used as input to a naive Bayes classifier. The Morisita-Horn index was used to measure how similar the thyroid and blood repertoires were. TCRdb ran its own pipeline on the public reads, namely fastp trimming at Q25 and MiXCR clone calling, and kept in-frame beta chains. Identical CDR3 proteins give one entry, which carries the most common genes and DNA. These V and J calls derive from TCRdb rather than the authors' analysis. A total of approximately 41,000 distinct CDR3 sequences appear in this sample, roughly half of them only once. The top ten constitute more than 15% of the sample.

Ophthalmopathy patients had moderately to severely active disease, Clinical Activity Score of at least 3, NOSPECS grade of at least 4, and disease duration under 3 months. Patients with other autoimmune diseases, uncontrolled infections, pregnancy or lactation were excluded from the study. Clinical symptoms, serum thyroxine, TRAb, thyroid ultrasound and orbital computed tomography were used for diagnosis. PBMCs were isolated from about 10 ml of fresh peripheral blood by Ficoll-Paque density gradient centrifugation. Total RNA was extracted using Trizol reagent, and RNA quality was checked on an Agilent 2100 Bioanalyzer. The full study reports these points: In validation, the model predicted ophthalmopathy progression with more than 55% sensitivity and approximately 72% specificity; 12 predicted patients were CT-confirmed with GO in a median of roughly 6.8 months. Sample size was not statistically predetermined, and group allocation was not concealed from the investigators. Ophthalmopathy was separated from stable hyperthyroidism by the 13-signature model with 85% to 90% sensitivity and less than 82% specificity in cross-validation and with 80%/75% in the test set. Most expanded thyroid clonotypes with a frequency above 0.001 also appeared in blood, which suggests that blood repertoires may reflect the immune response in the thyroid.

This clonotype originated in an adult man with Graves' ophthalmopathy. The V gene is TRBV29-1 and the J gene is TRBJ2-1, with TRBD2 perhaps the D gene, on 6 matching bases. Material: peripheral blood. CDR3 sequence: CSVPVGGFYNEQFF. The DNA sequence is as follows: TGCAGCGTCCCTGTGGGGGGATTCTACAATGAGCAGTTCTTC.